These 15 T cell receptor beta chains originate from one sample sequenced in a study of tumor-infiltrating lymphocytes in primary liver carcinoma. Priming with a constant-region primer yielded TCR beta cDNA from about 480 ng total RNA. Amplification in three nested multiplex PCR rounds with slightly modified ARM-PCR gave rise to TCR beta libraries. The two initial PCR rounds, roughly 9 cycles each, used TRBV1-TRBV30 forward and C-beta reverse primers. MiXCR, run by TCRdb on the multiplex PCR reads, gives a single entry per CDR3 protein. Among approximately 190,000 distinct CDR3 sequences, about 85% were seen once, and the ten largest hold around 18%. Co-extraction yielded RNA and DNA from 20-30 mg of unsorted bulk tissue. Sequencing was carried out using tumor tissue from primary liver carcinoma. The receptors were gathered from a man aged 35-49 years with primary liver carcinoma and hepatitis B virus infection.

To note about this clonotype: This clone may be a read error of a much larger clone one base away. The CDR3 sequence: CASSFLVQEIQYF. In DNA, the CDR3 is TGTGCCAGCAGTTTCCTAGTTCAAGAGATCCAGTACTTC. The rearrangement uses TRBV28 and TRBJ2-5; D is uncertain. CDR1 and CDR2 (germline): MDHEN, SYDVKM. CDR3 length: 13 amino acids.

As to this clonotype: The missing conserved phenylalanine or tryptophan at the end of this CDR3 makes a read error likely. The chain employs TRBV6-2 or TRBV6-3 and TRBJ2-7; 9 bases align to TRBD2. J lost 0 bases, V lost 3 bases, and 12 bases had no gene match. Germline values: CDR1 MNHEY, CDR2 SVGEGT. The CDR3 is 18 amino acids. Here the CDR3 DNA reads TGTGCCAGCAGTTATAATATCCGAACTAGCGGGTACTCCTACGAGCAGTACCTC. This codes for CASSYNIRTSGYSYEQYL.

As regards this clonotype: Given a much more abundant clone one base away, this may be a read error. This chain uses TRBV28 with TRBJ1-4; no firm D call. CDR1 and CDR2 from the germline V gene are MDHEN and SYDVKM. The germline V and J ends were trimmed by 5 bases and 8 bases, with 9 bases remaining between them. The CDR3 sequence is 12 residues long. The CDR3 protein is CASSPKYEKLFF. DNA for the CDR3: TGTGCCAGCAGTCCCAAATACGAAAAACTGTTTTTT.

About this clonotype: The junction departs from germline at one end; a sequencing error may be responsible. The chain recombines TRBV11-1 with TRBJ1-6; D ambiguous. The germline V gene encodes CDR1 SGHAT and CDR2 FQDESV (reference sequence). The CDR3 is 13 residues long. The CDR3 region is CASSRTLVPPLHF. Here the CDR3 DNA reads TGTGCCAGCAGCCGGACGCTGGTTCCACCCCTACACTTT. Variable domain in full (rest from reference TRBV11-1 and TRBJ1-6): EAEVAQSPRYKITEKSQAVAFWCDPISGHATLYWYRQILGQGPELLVQFQDESVVDDSQLPKDRFSAERLKGVDSTLKIQPAELGDSAMYLCASSRTLVPPLHFGNGTRLTVT.

The rearrangement links TRBV4-1 to TRBJ1-2, with a weak D call TRBD1 (5 bases). The V and J ends lost 5 bases and 8 bases respectively, with 18 bases between them. The germline V gene encodes CDR1 MGHRA and CDR2 YSYEKL. The CDR3 consists of 14 residues. CDR3 nucleotide sequence: TGCGCCAGCAGCTTATCGGTCAGGGCGGGGGGCTACACCTTC. It is translated as CASSLSVRAGGYTF.

Turning to this clonotype: A junction boundary mismatches the germline segment, possibly from a read error. This chain links TRBV5-4 with TRBJ2-1; no clear D gene. Germline values: CDR1 SGHNT, CDR2 YYREEE (reference sequence). The CDR3 has 15 residues. CDR3: CTSSLAGHGNNEQFF. The CDR3 coding sequence is TGTACCAGCAGCTTGGCCGGGCATGGTAACAATGAGCAGTTCTTC.

Only one count was recorded for this clonotype. The J gene is TRBJ2-7, the V gene TRBV28, with 9 nucleotides matching TRBD2. The CDR3 runs to 17 residues. Germline V CDR1 and CDR2: MDHEN, SYDVKM. Trimming cost V 4 bases and J 4 bases; bases outside gene matches: 14. The chain's CDR3 is CASSSAPGTSTNYEQYF. CDR3 coding DNA: TGTGCCAGCAGTTCCGCGCCCGGGACTAGCACTAATTACGAGCAGTACTTC.

In regard to this clonotype: Sequence at one end of the junction differs from germline and may be a read error. This chain uses TRBV11-2 with TRBJ2-5, with TRBD1 as a possible D gene (5 bases). The germline V gene encodes CDR1 SGHAT and CDR2 FQNNGV. CDR3 length equals 14 residues. The DNA of the CDR3 is TGTGCCAACAGCTCGAGACAGCCCCAAGAGACCCAATACTTC. This codes for CANSSRQPQETQYF.

Of note for this clonotype: A clone one base away is much larger, so this may be a read error. As DNA, the CDR3 is TGCGCCAGCAGCCAAGGGTCGGGACAGGTTATGCCCTACGAGCAGTACTTC. As protein: CASSQGSGQVMPYEQYF. The chain recombines TRBV4-1 with TRBJ2-7, with TRBD1 matching 8 bases. The germline V gene encodes CDR1 MGHRA and CDR2 YSYEKL. The CDR3 covers 17 residues. Unmatched junction bases numbered 10, after V lost 1 base and J lost 2 bases.

The chain uses TRBV5-4 and TRBJ2-2, with D possibly being TRBD1 (7 bases). Germline V gene data show CDR1 as SGHNT and CDR2 as YYREEE (reference sequence). The length of the CDR3 is 16 residues. Trimming took off 8 bases at V and 3 bases at J, with 20 bases between the two ends. CDR3 nucleotides: TGTGCCAGAAGCCTGGCCCAGGGGGGAGACACCGGGGAGCTGTTTTTT. This encodes CARSLAQGGDTGELFF.

About this clonotype: A read error may account for a junction end that differs from germline. The V call is TRBV5-4, the J call TRBJ2-7; 9 bases fit TRBD1. Looked up from germline, CDR1 is SGHNT and CDR2 is YYREEE (reference sequence). The CDR3 covers 15 residues. CDR3 residues: CASSTGTGNPYEQYF. In DNA, the CDR3 is TGTGCCAGCAGCACCGGGACAGGGAACCCCTACGAGCAGTATTTC. The full variable domain, completed using reference TRBV5-4 and TRBJ2-7, is ETGVTQSPTHLIKTRGQQVTLRCSSQSGHNTVSWYQQALGQGPQFIFQYYREEENGRGNFPPRFSGLQFPNYSSELNVNALELDDSALYLCASSTGTGNPYEQYFGPGTRLTVT.

A note on this clonotype: The junction departs from germline at one end; a sequencing error may be responsible. The chain joins TRBV6-1 to TRBJ1-5; D gene uncertain. Germline values: CDR1 MNHNS, CDR2 SASEGT. This CDR3 is built from 13 residues. The CDR3 is CPSSEAKGQPQHF. Written as DNA, the CDR3 is TGTCCCAGCAGTGAAGCGAAGGGTCAGCCCCAGCATTTT.

This clonotype has a single count. The chain combines TRBV29-1 with TRBJ2-1; D uncertain. The CDR3 runs 11 residues. Per the germline V gene, CDR1 is SQVTM and CDR2 is ANQGSEA. The V gene lost 8 bases and the J gene lost 13 bases, with 18 bases spanning the gap. For the CDR3, the DNA is TGCAGCATGAGATACGTACAGATTCAGTTCTTC. It translates to CSMRYVQIQFF.

Turning to this clonotype: The CDR3 does not close with the conserved phenylalanine or tryptophan, likely indicating a read error. The limits of the CDR3 on the DNA are not certain, so only TCRdb's listed CDR3 is given. This rearrangement joins TRBV6-1 to TRBJ2-2. The length of the CDR3 is 15 amino acids, counting both ends. The V gene's germline CDR1 is MNHNS and CDR2 SASEGT. The CDR3 region is CTSSEGWWLAGELVI.

Points on this clonotype: One end of the junction varies from germline; a read error may be responsible. The chain links TRBV6-5 to TRBJ2-5; TRBD2 agrees at 10 bases. The CDR3 runs 17 residues. Germline V lookup: CDR1 MNHEY, CDR2 SVGAGI. In DNA, the CDR3 is TGTGTCAGCAGCGCGGACACTAGCGGGGTACTTCAAGAGACCCAGTACTTC. It codes for CVSSADTSGVLQETQYF.